The 2 T cell receptor beta chains in this list originate from one sample, sequenced in a study of CD8 T cells in Susac syndrome. RNA amounts of roughly 0.5 to 1 ug underwent reverse transcription with random hexamers. TCRdb reprocessed the immunoSEQ multiplex PCR reads with MiXCR, giving one entry per CDR3 protein. The sample shows almost 450,000 distinct CDR3 sequences, roughly 85% of them seen only once. Sequencing input: CD8+ T cells from PBMCs. These receptors originate from a human donor with multiple sclerosis.

DNA for the CDR3: TGCAGCGTTGCAGTGTTGGGTTTGGCAGATACGCAGTATTTT. Translation gives CSVAVLGLADTQYF. V gene TRBV29-1 combines with J gene TRBJ2-3, with no clear D. The germline V and J ends were trimmed by 4 bases and 4 bases, with 15 bases remaining between them. Germline assignment: CDR1 SQVTM and CDR2 ANQGSEA. The CDR3 loop spans 14 amino acids.

The chain employs TRBV29-1 and TRBJ2-1, with D perhaps TRBD2 (6 bases). V shed 4 bases and J shed 0 bases, with 16 bases lying between them. CDR1 is SQVTM and CDR2 is ANQGSEA in the germline V gene. This CDR3 has 16 amino acids. DNA for the CDR3: TGCAGCGTTGTTCCGGGACTCAAGAGCTCCTACAATGAGCAGTTCTTC. This codes for CSVVPGLKSSYNEQFF.